The 6 T cell receptor beta chains below were found in one sample sequenced in a study of T-cell memory formation after mild COVID-19. TCRdb ran MiXCR on the 5' RACE reads and lists one entry per CDR3 protein. The sample yields roughly 220,000 distinct CDR3 sequences, 7.5% to 10% seen once. Specimen: PBMCs or a T cell subset sorted from them (not recorded which). Every receptor here comes from a man in his late teens or twenties who had mild COVID-19 (a few samples of this study predate the infection). Cell type and time point are not known.

This clonotype has more than one count but fewer than ten. J is TRBJ2-5 and V is TRBV29-1; D is uncertain. The CDR3 extends over 11 amino acids. Germline V gene lookup returns CDR1 SQVTM and CDR2 ANQGSEA. V gave up 4 bases and J gave up 5 bases, with 8 bases separating them. The CDR3 region has the DNA TGCAGCGTTGGCCTATCGGAGACCCAGTACTTC. Translating it yields CSVGLSETQYF.

V usage is TRBV3-1 and J usage is TRBJ2-7; 8 bases agree with TRBD1. Germline CDR1 and CDR2: LGHDT and YNNKEL (reference sequence). CDR3 size: 13 residues. Trimming took 3 bases from V and 9 from J; bases not matched to a gene: 7. The CDR3 is CASSHDRGSGQYF. The CDR3 nucleotides are TGTGCCAGCAGCCACGACAGGGGATCTGGGCAGTACTTC.

This clonotype was counted a few times. The chain combines TRBV2 with TRBJ1-1; tentative D call: TRBD1 (6 bases). CDR3 size: 14 residues. Germline CDR1 reads SNHLY; CDR2 reads FYNNEI. V was trimmed by 6 bases and J by 0 bases, leaving 11 bases between them. CDR3 coding DNA: TGTGCCAGCAGGGGAGGGGGAATGAACACTGAAGCTTTCTTT. Its translation is CASRGGGMNTEAFF.

This clonotype has just a few counts. V and J are TRBV7-2 and TRBJ2-1, with 8 bases aligning to TRBD1. CDR3 length: 13 residues. Germline CDR1 reads SGHTA; CDR2 reads FQGNSA. Germline trimming cut 5 bases from V and 15 bases from J; bases unmatched to any gene: 12. The CDR3 here is CASSIGRQGRWFF. For the CDR3, the DNA is TGTGCCAGCAGCATAGGCCGACAGGGGAGGTGGTTCTTC. The variable domain in full, with the rest retrieved from reference TRBV7-2 and TRBJ2-1, is GAGVSQSPSNKVTEKGKDVELRCDPISGHTALYWYRQSLGQGLEFLIYFQGNSAPDKSGLPSDRFSAERTGGSVSTLTIQRTQQEDSAVYLCASSIGRQGRWFFGPGTRLTVL.

CDR3 amino acids: CASSVDRGTAGDPDTQYF. CDR3 in DNA: TGTGCCAGCAGCGTAGACCGTGGGACAGCGGGGGACCCAGATACGCAGTATTTT. The V and J genes are TRBV9 and TRBJ2-3; D is perhaps TRBD2 (8 bases). CDR3 size: 18 residues. Germline assignment: CDR1 SGDLS and CDR2 YYNGEE. V was trimmed by 0 bases and J by 4 bases, leaving 21 bases between them.

V is TRBV4-3 and J is TRBJ1-2, with a possible D match to TRBD1 (5 bases). Trimming cost V 0 bases and J 6 bases, with 14 bases left between them. Germline V gene lookup returns CDR1 LGHNA and CDR2 YSLEER. CDR3 size: 15 residues. Here the CDR3 DNA reads TGCGCCAGCAGCCAAGATTCGCATAGGGGCGATGGCTACACCTTC. It encodes CASSQDSHRGDGYTF.